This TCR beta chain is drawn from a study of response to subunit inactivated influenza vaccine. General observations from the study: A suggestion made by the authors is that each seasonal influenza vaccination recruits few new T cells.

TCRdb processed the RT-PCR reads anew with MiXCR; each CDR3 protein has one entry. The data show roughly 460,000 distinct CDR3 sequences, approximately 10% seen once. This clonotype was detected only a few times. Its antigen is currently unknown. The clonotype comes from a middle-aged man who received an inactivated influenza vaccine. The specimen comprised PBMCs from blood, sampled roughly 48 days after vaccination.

CDR3 in amino acids: CASRAAGTSRETQYF. For the CDR3, the DNA is TGTGCCAGCAGGGCCGCCGGGACTAGCAGGGAGACCCAGTACTTC. This sequence joins TRBV6-1 and TRBJ2-5; 9 bases match TRBD2. Germline V gene lookup returns CDR1 MNHNS and CDR2 SASEGT. With V trimmed by 6 bases and J by 5 bases, 10 bases remained unmatched. CDR3 size: 15 residues.